This T cell receptor beta chain was profiled in a study of T cell responses to AZD1222 COVID-19 vaccine. Germline CDR1 reads KGHSH; CDR2 reads LQKENI. This CDR3 comprises 14 residues. V was clipped by 3 bases and J by 6 bases; unmatched bases: 6. Using immunoSEQ multiplex PCR, the repertoire was profiled, and TCRdb retains in-frame clones only, with some absent. The sample contains some 150,000 clones, just over 90% of which appear only once. This sample comprised peripheral blood, obtained on day 0 of MenACWY control vaccination. J is TRBJ2-7 and V is TRBV18; TRBD1 matches at 9 bases. This receptor was obtained from an adult in good health. CDR3 in amino acids: CASSPTGGGFEQYF. In DNA form, the CDR3 reads TGTGCCAGCTCACCCACAGGGGGCGGGTTCGAGCAGTACTTC. Variable domain in full (rest from reference TRBV18 and TRBJ2-7): NAGVMQNPRHLVRRRGQEARLRCSPMKGHSHVYWYRQLPEEGLKFMVYLQKENIIDESGMPKERFSAEFPKEGPSILRIQQVVRGDSAAYFCASSPTGGGFEQYFGPGTRLTVT.